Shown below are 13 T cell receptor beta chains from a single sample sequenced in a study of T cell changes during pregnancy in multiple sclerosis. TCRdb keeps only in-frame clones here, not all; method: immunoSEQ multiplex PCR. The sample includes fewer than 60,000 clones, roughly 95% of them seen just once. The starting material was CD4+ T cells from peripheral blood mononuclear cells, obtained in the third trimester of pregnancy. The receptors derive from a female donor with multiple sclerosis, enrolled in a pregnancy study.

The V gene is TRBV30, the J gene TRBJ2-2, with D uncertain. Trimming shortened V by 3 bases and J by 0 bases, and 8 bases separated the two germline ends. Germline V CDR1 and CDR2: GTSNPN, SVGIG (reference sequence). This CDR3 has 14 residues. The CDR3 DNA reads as TGTGCCTGGAGCTTAACAGCGAACACCGGGGAGCTGTTTTTT. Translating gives CAWSLTANTGELFF.

The CDR3 sequence is CASSIERGGDNEQFF. The CDR3 DNA sequence: TGTGCCAGCAGCATAGAGCGGGGGGGGGACAATGAGCAGTTCTTC. The genes are TRBV13 and TRBJ2-1; 10 bases match TRBD2. CDR1 is PRHDT and CDR2 is FYEKMQ in the germline V gene (reference sequence). The CDR3 runs to 15 residues. V lost 5 bases and J lost 5; bases outside the gene matches: 6.

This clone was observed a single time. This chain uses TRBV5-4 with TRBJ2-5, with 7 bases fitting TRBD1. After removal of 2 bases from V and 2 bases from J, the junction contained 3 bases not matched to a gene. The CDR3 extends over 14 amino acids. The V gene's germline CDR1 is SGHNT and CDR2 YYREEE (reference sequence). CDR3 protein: CASSFPGGQETQYF. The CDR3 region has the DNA TGTGCCAGCAGCTTCCCAGGGGGTCAAGAGACCCAGTACTTC.

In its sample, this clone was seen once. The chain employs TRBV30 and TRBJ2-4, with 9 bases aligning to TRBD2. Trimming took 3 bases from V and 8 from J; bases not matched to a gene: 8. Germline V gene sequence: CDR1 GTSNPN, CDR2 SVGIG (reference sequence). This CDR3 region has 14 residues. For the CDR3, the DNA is TGTGCCTGGAGGCGACAGGGCGGGGGGGACATTCAGTACTTC. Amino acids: CAWRRQGGGDIQYF.

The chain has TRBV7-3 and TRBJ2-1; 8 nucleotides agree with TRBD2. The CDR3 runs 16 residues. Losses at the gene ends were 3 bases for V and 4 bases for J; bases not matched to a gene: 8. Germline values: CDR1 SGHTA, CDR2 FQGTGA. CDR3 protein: CASSFRAGVQYNEQFF. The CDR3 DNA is TGTGCCAGCAGCTTCCGAGCGGGAGTTCAATACAATGAGCAGTTCTTC.

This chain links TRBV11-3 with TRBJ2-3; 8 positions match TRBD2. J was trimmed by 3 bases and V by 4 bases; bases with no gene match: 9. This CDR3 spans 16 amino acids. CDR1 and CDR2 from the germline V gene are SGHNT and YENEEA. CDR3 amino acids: CASSSDSGIGTDTQYF. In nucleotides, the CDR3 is TGTGCCAGCAGCTCCGATAGCGGGATAGGTACAGATACGCAGTATTTT. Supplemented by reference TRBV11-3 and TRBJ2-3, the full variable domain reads EAGVVQSPRYKIIEKKQPVAFWCNPISGHNTLYWYLQNLGQGPELLIRYENEEAVDDSQLPKDRFSAERLKGVDSTLKIQPAELGDSAVYLCASSSDSGIGTDTQYFGPGTRLTVL.

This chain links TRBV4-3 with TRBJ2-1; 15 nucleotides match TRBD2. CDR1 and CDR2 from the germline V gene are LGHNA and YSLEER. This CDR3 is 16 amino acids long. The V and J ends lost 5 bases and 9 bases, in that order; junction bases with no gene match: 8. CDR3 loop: CASSLGLAGGIAEQFF. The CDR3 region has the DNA TGCGCCAGCAGCTTGGGACTAGCGGGGGGAATTGCTGAGCAGTTCTTC.

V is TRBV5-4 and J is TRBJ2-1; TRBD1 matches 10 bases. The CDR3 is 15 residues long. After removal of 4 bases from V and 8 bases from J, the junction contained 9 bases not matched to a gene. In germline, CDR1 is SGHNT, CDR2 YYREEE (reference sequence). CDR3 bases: TGTGCCAGCAGCCCTACCGGGACAGGGGATCATGAGCAGTTCTTC. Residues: CASSPTGTGDHEQFF.

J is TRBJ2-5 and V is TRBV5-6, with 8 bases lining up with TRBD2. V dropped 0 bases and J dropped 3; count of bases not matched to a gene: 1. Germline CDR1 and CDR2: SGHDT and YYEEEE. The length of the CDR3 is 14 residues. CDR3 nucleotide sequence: TGTGCCAGCAGCTTGGGTAGCGGGAAAGAGACCCAGTACTTC. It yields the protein CASSLGSGKETQYF.

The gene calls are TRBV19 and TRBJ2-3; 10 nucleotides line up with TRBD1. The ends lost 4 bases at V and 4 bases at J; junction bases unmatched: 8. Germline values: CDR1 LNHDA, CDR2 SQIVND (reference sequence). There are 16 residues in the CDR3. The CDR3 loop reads CASSKKGTGVADTQYF. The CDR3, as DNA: TGTGCCAGTAGTAAAAAAGGGACAGGGGTTGCAGATACGCAGTATTTT.

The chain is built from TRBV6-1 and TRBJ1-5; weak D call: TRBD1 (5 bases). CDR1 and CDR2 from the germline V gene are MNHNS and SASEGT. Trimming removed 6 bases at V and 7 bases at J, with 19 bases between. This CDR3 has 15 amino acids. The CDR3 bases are TGTGCCAGCAGCCTGTCGCGGGGGTCCGGACAGCCCCAGCATTTT. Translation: CASSLSRGSGQPQHF.

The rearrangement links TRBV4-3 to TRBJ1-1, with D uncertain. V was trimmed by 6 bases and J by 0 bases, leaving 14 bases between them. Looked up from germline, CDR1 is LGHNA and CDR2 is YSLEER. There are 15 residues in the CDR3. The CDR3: CASRHNSKMNTEAFF. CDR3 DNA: TGCGCCAGCAGGCACAACAGCAAGATGAACACTGAAGCTTTCTTT.

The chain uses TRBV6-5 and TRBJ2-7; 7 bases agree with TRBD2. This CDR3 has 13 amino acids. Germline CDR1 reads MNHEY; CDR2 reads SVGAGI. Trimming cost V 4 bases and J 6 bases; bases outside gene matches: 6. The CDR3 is CASSFLGGGEQYF. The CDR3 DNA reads TGTGCCAGCAGTTTCCTTGGGGGGGGCGAGCAGTACTTC.